The 7 T cell receptor beta chains below all came from one sample that was sequenced in a study of blood T cell repertoires in COVID-19. Clones were read by immunoSEQ multiplex PCR, and TCRdb kept only the in-frame ones, dropping some. The sample lists hundreds of thousands of clones; 75% to 90% were seen once. Source material: PBMCs or T cells enriched from blood (not recorded which). The origin of the receptors is a man under 40 who had recovered from COVID-19.

The chain couples TRBV19 to TRBJ1-1, with TRBD1 identical over 8 bases. Losses at the gene ends were 7 bases for V and 2 bases for J; bases not matched to a gene: 12. The V gene's germline CDR1 is LNHDA and CDR2 SQIVND (reference sequence). The CDR3 has 16 residues. CDR3 protein: CASNPRAGGFNTEAFF. The CDR3 DNA reads as TGTGCCAGTAATCCTCGGGCAGGGGGCTTTAACACTGAAGCTTTCTTT.

Of note for this clone: Other DNA sequences in the same sample also yield this CDR3. V usage is TRBV9 and J usage is TRBJ1-1; D is unresolved. The CDR3 is 13 amino acids. The ends were cut back, 0 bases at V and 4 bases at J, with 7 bases in the middle. Looked up from germline, CDR1 is SGDLS and CDR2 is YYNGEE. CDR3 loop: CASSVGGSTEAFF. The CDR3 nucleotides read TGTGCCAGCAGCGTAGGCGGAAGCACTGAAGCTTTCTTT. Using reference TRBV9 and TRBJ1-1 for the parts outside the CDR3, the full variable domain is DSGVTQTPKHLITATGQRVTLRCSPRSGDLSVYWYQQSLDQGLQFLIQYYNGEERAKGNILERFSAQQFPDLHSELNLSSLELGDSALYFCASSVGGSTEAFFGQGTRLTVV.

This clone appeared a single time. In the same sample, other DNA sequences code for this CDR3. This chain uses TRBV5-6 with TRBJ1-6, with D perhaps TRBD1 (6 bases). Germline loops: CDR1 SGHDT, CDR2 YYEEEE. The CDR3 extends over 13 amino acids. V was clipped by 0 bases and J by 9 bases, with 7 bases between them. The CDR3 loop is CASSLGGGSPLHF. CDR3 bases: TGTGCCAGCAGCTTGGGAGGGGGTTCACCCCTCCACTTT.

The chain is built from TRBV11-2 and TRBJ2-7, with TRBD1 matching over 8 bases. V lost 4 bases, J lost 1 base, and 6 bases stayed unmatched. The germline V gene has CDR1 SGHAT and CDR2 FQNNGV. This CDR3 region has 15 residues. CDR3 DNA: TGTGCCAGCAGCTCCACAGGGGGACAGTCCTACGAGCAGTACTTC. This encodes CASSSTGGQSYEQYF.

V usage is TRBV5-4 and J usage is TRBJ1-2; D is ambiguous. The V and J ends lost 0 bases and 4 bases respectively, with 7 bases between them. The CDR3 loop spans 13 amino acids. Germline loops: CDR1 SGHNT, CDR2 YYREEE (reference sequence). The CDR3 DNA is TGTGCCAGCAGCTTGGGAGGAAGCTATGGCTACACCTTC. Translated: CASSLGGSYGYTF.

V usage is TRBV7-9 and J usage is TRBJ1-6; D unclear. The CDR3 runs 18 residues. CDR1 SEHNR and CDR2 FQNEAQ come from the germline V gene (reference sequence). V was clipped by 4 bases and J by 0 bases, with 16 bases between them. CDR3 sequence: CASSSPSTTSSYNSPLHF. CDR3 DNA sequence: TGTGCCAGCAGCTCACCTTCGACAACCAGCTCCTATAATTCACCCCTCCACTTT.

The chain combines TRBV20-1 with TRBJ2-2; 9 bases line up with TRBD1. The junction had 6 bases not matched to a gene; V was cut back by 3 bases and J by 7 bases. Per the germline V gene, CDR1 is DFQATT and CDR2 is SNEGSKA (reference sequence). The CDR3 loop spans 14 amino acids. The CDR3: CSASGDRAIGELFF. In DNA form, the CDR3 reads TGCAGTGCTAGTGGGGACAGGGCGATCGGGGAGCTGTTTTTT.